This T cell receptor (beta chain) originates from a study of identifying expanded T cells in peripheral blood. Study-wide results and caveats: Technical replicates showed around 1.2 changed clones; two weeks roughly 16; four weeks 19.

With regard to this clone: What it binds is unknown.

Per germline, CDR1 SNHLY and CDR2 FYNNEI. This CDR3 region has 12 residues. The V end lost 3 bases, the J end lost 1 base, and 1 base lay between the germline ends. Using immunoSEQ multiplex PCR, the repertoire was profiled, and TCRdb retains in-frame clones only, with some absent. The table lists over 85,000 clones, approximately 85% of them singletons. The sample was blood. The receptor's source is a person aged 18 to 75 in good health. The chain has TRBV2 and TRBJ1-5; D unresolved. CDR3 DNA sequence: TGTGCCAGCAGTGACAGCAATCAGCCCCAGCATTTT. It codes for CASSDSNQPQHF.